This T cell receptor beta chain was identified in a study of blood T cell repertoires in COVID-19. The overall study: T cells, B-cell-depleted T cells, or PBMCs supplied cDNA or gDNA.

Libraries were prepared by immunoSEQ multiplex PCR; TCRdb keeps only in-frame clonotypes and omits some of them. Among around 97,000 clones listed, roughly 87% were seen once. The TCR was taken from a man aged 50 to 59 in a cohort sampled during active COVID-19. The material sequenced was peripheral blood.

The CDR3 sequence: CASSPSGGTDTQYF. CDR3 nucleotides: TGTGCCAGCAGCCCCTCAGGGGGCACAGATACGCAGTATTTT. The chain combines TRBV28 with TRBJ2-3, with D perhaps TRBD1 (6 bases). Germline V gives CDR1 MDHEN, CDR2 SYDVKM. With 6 bases removed from V and 1 base from J, the gap between germline ends came to 11 bases. The CDR3 covers 14 residues.